The present T cell receptor beta chain was sequenced within a study of cytomegalovirus exposure and HLA in healthy donors. Looking at the study overall: A data release that came early held 75 million to 85 million unique TCRs from HLA-typed donors.

Broader study findings: Among the sequence variants, a highly shared cluster was likely an artifact of sequencing. In a later analysis, several top co-occurrence clusters appeared linked to parvovirus B19, influenza, CMV and Epstein-Barr virus.

PCR amplification relied on 60 Vbeta primers (plus 13 Jbeta primers). As processed by the authors: Unique TCR beta chains numbered approximately 76 million in a later analysis, with roughly 9.9 million shared. The data were produced by immunoSEQ multiplex PCR, yet TCRdb's version contains in-frame clones alone and is incomplete. V and J calls and clone size are given by that table; D and trimming were obtained from the DNA. The data hold about 160,000 clones, with 65% to 85% observed a single time. The germline gives CDR1 LNHDA, CDR2 SQIVND (reference sequence). V dropped 4 bases and J dropped 1 base, with 13 bases sitting between them. This CDR3 comprises 16 residues. With respect to this clone: The antigen remains undetermined.

This chain joins TRBV19 and TRBJ1-4; D call uncertain. This TCR came from a man aged 40-49 years in good health and CMV-seropositive. The specimen sequenced was PBMCs. Written as DNA, the CDR3 is TGTGCCAGTAGTACAACCAGGATTCGAACTAATGAAAAACTGTTTTTT. Encoded protein: CASSTTRIRTNEKLFF.